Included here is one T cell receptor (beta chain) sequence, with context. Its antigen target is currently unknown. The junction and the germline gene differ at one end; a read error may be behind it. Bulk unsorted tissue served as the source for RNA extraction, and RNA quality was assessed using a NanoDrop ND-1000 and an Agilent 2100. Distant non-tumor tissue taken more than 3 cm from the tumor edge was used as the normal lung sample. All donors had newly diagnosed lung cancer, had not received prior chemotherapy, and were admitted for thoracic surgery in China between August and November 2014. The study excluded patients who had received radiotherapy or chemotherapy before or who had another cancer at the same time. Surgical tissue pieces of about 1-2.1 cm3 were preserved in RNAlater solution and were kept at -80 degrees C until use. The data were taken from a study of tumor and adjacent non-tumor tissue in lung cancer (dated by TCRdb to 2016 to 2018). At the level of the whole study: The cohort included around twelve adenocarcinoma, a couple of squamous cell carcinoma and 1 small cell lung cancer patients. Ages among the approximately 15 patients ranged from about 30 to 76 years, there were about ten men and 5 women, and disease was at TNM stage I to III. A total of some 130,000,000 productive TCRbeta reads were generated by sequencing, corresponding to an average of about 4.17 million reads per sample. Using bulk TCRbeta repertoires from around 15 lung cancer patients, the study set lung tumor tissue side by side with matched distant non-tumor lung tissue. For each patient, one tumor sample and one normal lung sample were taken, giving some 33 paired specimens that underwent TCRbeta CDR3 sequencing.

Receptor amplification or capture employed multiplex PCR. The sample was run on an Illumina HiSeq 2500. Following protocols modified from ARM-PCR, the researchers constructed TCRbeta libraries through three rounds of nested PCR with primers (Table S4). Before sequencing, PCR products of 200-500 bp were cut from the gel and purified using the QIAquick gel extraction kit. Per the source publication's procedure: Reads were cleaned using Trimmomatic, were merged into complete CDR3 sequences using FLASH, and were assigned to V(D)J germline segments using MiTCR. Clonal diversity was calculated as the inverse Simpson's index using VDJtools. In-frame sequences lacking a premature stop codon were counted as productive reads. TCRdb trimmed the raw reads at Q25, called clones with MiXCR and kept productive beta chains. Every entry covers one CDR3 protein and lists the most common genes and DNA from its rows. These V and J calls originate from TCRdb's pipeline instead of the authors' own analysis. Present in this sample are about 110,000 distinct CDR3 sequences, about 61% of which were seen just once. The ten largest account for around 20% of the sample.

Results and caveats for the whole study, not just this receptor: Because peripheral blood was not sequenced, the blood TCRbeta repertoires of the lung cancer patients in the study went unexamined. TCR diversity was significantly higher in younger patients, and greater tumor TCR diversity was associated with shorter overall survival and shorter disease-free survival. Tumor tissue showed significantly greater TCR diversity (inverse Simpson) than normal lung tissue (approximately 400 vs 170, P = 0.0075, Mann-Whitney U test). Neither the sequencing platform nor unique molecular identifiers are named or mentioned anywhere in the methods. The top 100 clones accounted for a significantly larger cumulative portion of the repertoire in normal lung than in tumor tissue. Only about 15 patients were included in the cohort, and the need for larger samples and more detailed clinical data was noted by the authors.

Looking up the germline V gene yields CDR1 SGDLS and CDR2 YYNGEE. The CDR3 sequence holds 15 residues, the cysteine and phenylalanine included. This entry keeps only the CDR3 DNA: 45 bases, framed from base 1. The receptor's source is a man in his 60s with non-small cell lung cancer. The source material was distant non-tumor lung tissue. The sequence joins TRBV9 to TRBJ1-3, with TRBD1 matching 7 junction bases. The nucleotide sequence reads TGTGCCTGCAGCGCGACAGGGCTCTCTGGAAACACCATATATTTT. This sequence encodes CACSATGLSGNTIYF.